The 25 T cell receptor beta chains presented below share a single source sample, sequenced in a study of T cell repertoires in aging, cancer and after chemotherapy. A mixed TRB-A/B primer pool amplified rearranged TRB by multiplex touch-down PCR. TCRdb processed the multiplex PCR reads anew with MiXCR; each CDR3 protein has one entry. The profile covers 7,500 to 10,000 distinct CDR3 sequences, with roughly half appearing a single time and less than 4% taken by the ten largest. The template was genomic DNA from peripheral blood, not RNA. The sample comprised blood. The receptors stem from a human donor with a solid tumor.

There are a few counts of this clonotype. This chain joins TRBV6-6 and TRBJ2-7; D unclear. In germline, CDR1 is MNHNY, CDR2 SVGAGI (reference sequence). Trimming removed 4 bases from V and 7 bases from J, with 8 bases in between. There are 11 residues in the CDR3. The CDR3 DNA follows: TGTGCCAGCAGTTGGGTAGGGGAGCAGTACTTC. Translation: CASSWVGEQYF.

The rearrangement uses TRBV11-2 and TRBJ2-5; D remains ambiguous. The CDR3 extends over 14 amino acids. V was trimmed by 1 base and J by 4 bases, leaving 10 bases between them. Germline CDR1 SGHAT, CDR2 FQNNGV. The CDR3 DNA reads as TGTGCCAGCAGCTTAGTGGCCTATTCAGAGACCCAGTACTTC. The encoded protein is CASSLVAYSETQYF.

J is TRBJ2-3 and V is TRBV7-9; D may be TRBD2 (7 bases). CDR3 length: 16 amino acids. Germline V gives CDR1 SEHNR, CDR2 FQNEAQ (reference sequence). V lost 5 bases and J lost 2, with 17 bases in between. The CDR3 loop is CASSPPGRGPTDTQYF. The CDR3 DNA reads TGTGCCAGCAGCCCGCCGGGGCGGGGGCCCACAGATACGCAGTATTTT.

The V and J genes are TRBV20-1 and TRBJ1-5; no reliable D call. CDR1 is DFQATT, CDR2 SNEGSKA, per germline (reference sequence). The V end lost 5 bases, the J end lost 3 bases, and 14 bases lay between the germline ends. This CDR3 is 14 amino acids long. The CDR3 loop is CSAGPASPNQPQHF. The CDR3 nucleotides read TGCAGTGCTGGACCCGCGAGCCCCAATCAGCCCCAGCATTTT.

The rearrangement links TRBV12-3 or TRBV12-4 to TRBJ2-3; 10 bases line up with TRBD2. This CDR3 comprises 18 residues. V was clipped by 6 bases and J by 2 bases; unmatched bases: 14. CDR3: CASSFLGTSVHNTDTQYF. The CDR3 nucleotides are TGTGCCAGCAGCTTTCTTGGGACTAGCGTACATAACACAGATACGCAGTATTTT.

The V gene is TRBV20-1, the J gene TRBJ1-1; D uncertain. Trimming removed 8 bases from V and 2 bases from J, with 6 bases in between. Germline-derived CDR1 and CDR2 are DFQATT and SNEGSKA (reference sequence). The CDR3 runs to 10 residues. DNA of the CDR3: TGCAGTTTGCCTAACACTGAAGCTTTCTTT. This sequence encodes CSLPNTEAFF.

The chain carries TRBV5-4 and TRBJ1-6; the D gene is possibly TRBD1 (6 bases). CDR1 is SGHNT, CDR2 YYREEE, per germline (reference sequence). The CDR3 spans 15 residues. The V and J ends lost 0 bases and 7 bases respectively, with 11 bases between them. CDR3 loop: CASSLVGTRNSPLHF. CDR3 DNA sequence: TGTGCCAGCAGCTTGGTCGGGACAAGGAATTCACCCCTCCACTTT.

The table lists this clonotype with a few counts. V is TRBV6-5 and J is TRBJ1-3; the D gene is possibly TRBD1 (5 bases). Germline assignment: CDR1 MNHEY and CDR2 SVGAGI. Trimming took off 2 bases at V and 0 bases at J, with 8 bases between the two ends. CDR3 size: 15 residues. In DNA, the CDR3 is TGTGCCAGCAGTTACGGGGGGGTCTCTGGAAACACCATATATTTT. Its translation is CASSYGGVSGNTIYF.

The chain couples TRBV6-6 to TRBJ2-5; possibly TRBD2 for D (5 bases). V lost 5 bases to trimming and J lost 8 bases, with 18 bases between them. This CDR3 contains 14 residues. Germline CDR1 MNHNY, CDR2 SVGAGI (reference sequence). The DNA for the CDR3 is TGTGCCAGCAGTACGAGCGGAGTTCAGGACACCCAGTACTTC. This sequence encodes CASSTSGVQDTQYF.

This clonotype appeared a few times. V and J are TRBV7-9 and TRBJ1-4; D is uncertain. The V end was cut by 1 base, the J end by 8 bases, with 11 bases between. Germline CDR1 is SEHNR and CDR2 is FQNEAQ (reference sequence). This CDR3 has 14 residues. CDR3 sequence reads: CASSLGGLEEKLFF. As DNA, the CDR3 is TGTGCCAGCAGCTTAGGGGGTCTGGAAGAAAAACTGTTTTTT.

This sequence joins TRBV7-2 and TRBJ2-3; 7 nucleotides line up with TRBD2. J was trimmed by 2 bases and V by 8 bases; bases with no gene match: 16. The germline gives CDR1 SGHTA, CDR2 FQGNSA. The CDR3 is 17 amino acids. In DNA form, the CDR3 reads TGTGCCAGCCTCCCCGGAGGGGCTAGCGGTTACACAGATACGCAGTATTTT. Its translation: CASLPGGASGYTDTQYF.

CDR3 in amino acids: CASSPRDRLTETIYF. As DNA, the CDR3 is TGTGCCAGCAGCCCCCGGGACAGGCTTACCGAGACCATATATTTT. The chain joins TRBV6-5 to TRBJ1-3; TRBD1 aligns across 8 bases. V gave up 6 bases and J gave up 10 bases; unmatched junction bases: 14. The germline V gene encodes CDR1 MNHEY and CDR2 SVGAGI. The CDR3 extends over 15 amino acids.

Only one count was recorded for this clonotype. The CDR3 bases are TGCGCCAGCAGGGCCGGGACAGGGGGCTTATACGAGCAGTACTTC. This codes for CASRAGTGGLYEQYF. The chain couples TRBV5-1 to TRBJ2-7; 12 bases map to TRBD1. The CDR3 totals 15 residues. In germline, CDR1 is SGHRS, CDR2 YFSETQ. V trimming: 5 bases; J trimming: 4 bases; junction bases outside the gene matches: 7.

This clonotype was detected only once. CDR3 residues: CASSLYGEPQHF. The DNA of the CDR3 is TGTGCCAGCAGCTTATATGGTGAGCCCCAGCATTTT. The chain couples TRBV7-9 to TRBJ1-5; no firm D call. CDR3 size: 12 residues. CDR1 is SEHNR, CDR2 FQNEAQ, per germline (reference sequence). Trimming stripped 2 bases from V and 8 bases from J, with 7 bases between.

This clonotype was observed a few times. V gene TRBV7-2 combines with J gene TRBJ2-3; D is ambiguous. Trimming stripped 1 base from V and 4 bases from J, with 6 bases between. The CDR3 loop spans 13 amino acids. Germline V gene lookup returns CDR1 SGHTA and CDR2 FQGNSA. CDR3 region: CASSLGAADTQYF. CDR3 DNA: TGTGCCAGCAGCTTAGGGGCTGCAGATACGCAGTATTTT.

The CDR3 loop reads CASSTRTDYSNQPQHF. The CDR3 nucleotides are TGTGCCAGTAGTACCAGGACGGACTATAGCAATCAGCCCCAGCATTTT. J is TRBJ1-5 and V is TRBV19; no clear D. The germline V gene has CDR1 LNHDA and CDR2 SQIVND (reference sequence). The CDR3 spans 16 residues. Trimming pared 4 bases from V and 0 bases from J, leaving 13 bases between.

This clonotype was found once. The genes are TRBV20-1 and TRBJ2-7; 14 bases match TRBD2. There are 17 residues in the CDR3. Germline CDR1 and CDR2: DFQATT and SNEGSKA (reference sequence). V lost 6 bases and J lost 6; bases outside the gene matches: 16. The CDR3 protein is CSARGTSGSVVGPEQYF. CDR3 bases: TGCAGTGCCAGGGGGACTAGCGGGAGTGTGGTTGGCCCCGAGCAGTACTTC.

The rearrangement links TRBV6-5 to TRBJ2-7, with D possibly matching TRBD2 (6 bases). Per germline, CDR1 MNHEY and CDR2 SVGAGI. The CDR3 consists of 14 residues. Trimming took 5 bases from V and 3 from J, leaving 14 bases between them. The CDR3 region is CASSELAESYEQYF. CDR3 nucleotides: TGTGCCAGCAGTGAATTAGCGGAGAGCTACGAGCAGTACTTC.

The chain combines TRBV20-1 with TRBJ2-7; TRBD2 matches at 10 bases. Trimming at V came to 6 bases and at J to 3 bases, leaving 8 bases not matched to a gene. CDR3 size: 14 residues. From germline, CDR1 is DFQATT and CDR2 SNEGSKA (reference sequence). CDR3 coding DNA: TGCAGTGCCCCCAGGACTAGCGGTATCTACGAGCAGTACTTC. It encodes CSAPRTSGIYEQYF.

The chain employs TRBV27 and TRBJ2-7; D not resolved. Germline values: CDR1 MNHEY, CDR2 SMNVEV (reference sequence). V was shortened by 0 bases and J by 1 base, with 7 bases between the two germline ends. This CDR3 contains 14 residues. The CDR3 nucleotides read TGTGCCAGCAGTTTATCGAGAAAATCCTACGAGCAGTACTTC. Translation: CASSLSRKSYEQYF.

CDR3 DNA sequence: TGTGCCAGCAGGAACAGGGGGCGACTAGGTTCTGGGGCCAACGTCCTGACTTTC. Protein: CASRNRGRLGSGANVLTF. The chain joins TRBV6-5 to TRBJ2-6; the match to TRBD1 covers 9 bases. This CDR3 spans 18 amino acids. Unmatched junction bases numbered 10, after V lost 6 bases and J lost 1 base. Germline loops: CDR1 MNHEY, CDR2 SVGAGI.

This clonotype was seen a handful of times. J is TRBJ1-6 and V is TRBV5-1; D is ambiguous. Germline-derived CDR1 and CDR2 are SGHRS and YFSETQ. V lost 3 bases and J 8 bases, leaving 15 bases between the germline ends. The CDR3 totals 15 residues. The CDR3 loop reads CASSSEGGFDSPLHF. In DNA, the CDR3 is TGCGCCAGCAGCTCGGAGGGCGGGTTTGATTCACCCCTCCACTTT.

This clonotype has a single count. The CDR3 DNA is TGTGCCAGTAGTTGGGTAGGGGGCACAGATACGCAGTATTTT. This gives the protein CASSWVGGTDTQYF. J is TRBJ2-3 and V is TRBV19; perhaps TRBD1 as D (5 bases). Germline-derived CDR1 and CDR2 are LNHDA and SQIVND (reference sequence). Trimming removed 5 bases from V and 1 base from J, with 10 bases in between. The CDR3 runs to 14 residues.

This clonotype occurred a few times. The CDR3 loop reads CASSARYLFGNTIYF. Written as DNA, the CDR3 is TGTGCCAGCAGTGCCAGGTATCTTTTCGGAAACACCATATATTTT. This chain links TRBV6-4 with TRBJ1-3; D is unclear. Germline CDR1 and CDR2: MRHNA and SNTAGT. V was pared by 4 bases and J by 4 bases, with 14 bases between. The CDR3 is made up of 15 amino acids.

This clonotype occurred once. The chain is built from TRBV12-3 or TRBV12-4 and TRBJ1-1; 9 bases align to TRBD1. V shed 5 bases, J shed 1 base, and the junction held 8 bases outside the gene matches. There are 16 residues in the CDR3. The CDR3 region is CASSPQQGATNTEAFF. CDR3 in DNA: TGTGCCAGCAGTCCCCAACAGGGGGCCACGAACACTGAAGCTTTCTTT.